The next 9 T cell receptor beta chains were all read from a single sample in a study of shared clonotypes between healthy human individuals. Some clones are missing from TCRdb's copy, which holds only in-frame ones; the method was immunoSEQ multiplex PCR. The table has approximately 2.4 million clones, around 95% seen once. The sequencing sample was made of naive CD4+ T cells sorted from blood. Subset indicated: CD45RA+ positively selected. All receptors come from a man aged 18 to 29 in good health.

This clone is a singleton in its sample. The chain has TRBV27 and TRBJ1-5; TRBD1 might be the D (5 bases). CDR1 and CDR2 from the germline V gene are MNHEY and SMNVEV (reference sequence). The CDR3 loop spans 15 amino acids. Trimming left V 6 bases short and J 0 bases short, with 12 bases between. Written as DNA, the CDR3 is TGTGCCAGCAGACAGCAGGGTTATAGCAATCAGCCCCAGCATTTT. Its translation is CASRQQGYSNQPQHF.

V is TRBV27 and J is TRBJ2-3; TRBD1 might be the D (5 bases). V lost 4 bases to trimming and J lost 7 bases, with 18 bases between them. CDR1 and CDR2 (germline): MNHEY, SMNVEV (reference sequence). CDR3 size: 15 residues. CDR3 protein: CASSSSRGGSNTQYF. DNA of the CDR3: TGTGCCAGCAGTTCCTCTAGGGGTGGGTCGAATACGCAGTATTTT.

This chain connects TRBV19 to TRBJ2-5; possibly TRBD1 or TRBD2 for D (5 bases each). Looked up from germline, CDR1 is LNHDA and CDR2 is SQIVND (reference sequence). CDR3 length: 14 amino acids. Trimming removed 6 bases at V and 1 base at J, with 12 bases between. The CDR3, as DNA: TGTGCCAGTAGCCATTGGGGGTCCCAAGAGACCCAGTACTTC. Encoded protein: CASSHWGSQETQYF.

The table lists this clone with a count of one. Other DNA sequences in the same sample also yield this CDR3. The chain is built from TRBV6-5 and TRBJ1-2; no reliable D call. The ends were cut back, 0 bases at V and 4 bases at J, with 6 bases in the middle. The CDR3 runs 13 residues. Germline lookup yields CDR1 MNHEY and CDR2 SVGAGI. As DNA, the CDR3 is TGTGCCAGCAGTTACTCGAACTCCTATGGCTACACCTTC. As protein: CASSYSNSYGYTF.

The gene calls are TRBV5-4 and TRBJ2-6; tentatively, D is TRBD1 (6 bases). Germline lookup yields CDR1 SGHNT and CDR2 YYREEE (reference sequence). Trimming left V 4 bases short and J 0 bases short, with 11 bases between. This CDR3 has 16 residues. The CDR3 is CASSPGQTSGANVLTF. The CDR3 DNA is TGTGCCAGCAGCCCCGGACAGACCTCTGGGGCCAACGTCCTGACTTTC.

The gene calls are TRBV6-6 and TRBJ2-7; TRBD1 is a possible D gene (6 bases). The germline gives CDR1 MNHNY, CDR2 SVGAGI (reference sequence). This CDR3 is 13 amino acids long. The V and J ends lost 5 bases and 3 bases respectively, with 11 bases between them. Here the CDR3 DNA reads TGTGCCAGCAGTCAGGACAGAAACTACGAGCAGTACTTC. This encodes CASSQDRNYEQYF.

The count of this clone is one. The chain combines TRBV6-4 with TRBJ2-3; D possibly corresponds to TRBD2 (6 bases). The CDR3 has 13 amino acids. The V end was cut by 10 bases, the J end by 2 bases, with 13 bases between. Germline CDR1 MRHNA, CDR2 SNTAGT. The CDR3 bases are TGTGCCACCGCCCGGGACTTCACAGATACGCAGTATTTT. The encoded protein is CATARDFTDTQYF.

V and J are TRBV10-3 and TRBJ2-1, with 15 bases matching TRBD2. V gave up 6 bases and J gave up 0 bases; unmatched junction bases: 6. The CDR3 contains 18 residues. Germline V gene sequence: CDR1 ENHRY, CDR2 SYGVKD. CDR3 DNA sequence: TGTGCCATCAGGGGACTAGCGGGGGGCGAAAACTCCTACAATGAGCAGTTCTTC. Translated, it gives CAIRGLAGGENSYNEQFF.

The CDR3 DNA reads TGCGCCAGCAGCCGCGGAGACAGGGACTCCTACGAGCAGTACTTC. Its protein product is CASSRGDRDSYEQYF. The chain is built from TRBV5-1 and TRBJ2-7, with 7 positions matching TRBD1. Looked up from germline, CDR1 is SGHRS and CDR2 is YFSETQ. Trimming at V came to 4 bases and at J to 0 bases, leaving 7 bases not matched to a gene. The length of the CDR3 is 15 residues.